This TCR beta chain was captured in a study of CD8 T cells in Susac syndrome. TCR beta sequences were obtained from blood CD8+ and CD4+ T cells. Negative isolation yielded the CD8+ and CD4+ T cells, while FACS enriched the TEMRA cells. CDR1 and CDR2 (germline): MNHNY, SVGAGI (reference sequence). V lost 2 bases to trimming and J lost 2 bases, with 8 bases between them. This CDR3 is built from 14 residues. Findings of the study overall: The TCR sequencing and HLA analysis in the study involved a relatively small number of individuals, as the study acknowledged.

This clonotype was seen a single time. Its antigen is as yet unknown. Random hexamers were used to reverse transcribe the RNA input (0.5 to 1 ug). It was immunoSEQ multiplex PCR that amplified TCR beta CDR3 across 54 Vbeta and 13 Jbeta. Each CDR3 protein is one row after TCRdb ran MiXCR on the immunoSEQ multiplex PCR reads. The sample lists some 220,000 distinct CDR3 sequences, about 96% occurring once. This TCR came from a human donor with multiple sclerosis. The chain is built from TRBV6-6 and TRBJ2-3; D remains ambiguous. The sequencing sample was made of CD4+ T cells from PBMCs. CDR3: CASSYQANTDTQYF. For the CDR3, the DNA is TGTGCCAGCAGTTACCAGGCAAACACAGATACGCAGTATTTT.